The T cell receptor (beta chain) described here comes from a study of blood T cell repertoires in COVID-19. About the study: The United States, Italy and Spain supplied acute and convalescent COVID-19 samples. T cells, B-cell-depleted T cells, or PBMCs supplied cDNA or gDNA.

TCRdb's copy holds only in-frame clones and misses some; the assay was immunoSEQ multiplex PCR. The sample has roughly 29,000 clones; 70% to 90% are singletons. CDR3 length: 13 residues. CDR1 LNHNV and CDR2 YYDKDF come from the germline V gene (reference sequence). With 0 bases removed from V and 12 bases from J, the gap between germline ends came to 12 bases. Material: peripheral blood. The chain employs TRBV15 and TRBJ2-1; weak D call: TRBD2 (5 bases). This TCR was sampled from a human donor in a cohort sampled during active COVID-19. The CDR3 sequence is CATSRDIYGMQFF. The CDR3 DNA follows: TGTGCCACCAGCAGAGATATTTACGGGATGCAGTTCTTC.